This is a list of T cell receptor beta chains from one sample in a study of OX40 agonist ivuxolimab in advanced cancers. The assay was immunoSEQ multiplex PCR, and TCRdb's table has in-frame clones only and misses some. The repertoire holds 70,000 to 80,000 clones, with around 94% as singletons. The specimen comprised CD4+ or CD8+ T cells sorted from blood, sampled in a trial of the OX40 agonist ivuxolimab. The receptors here all came from an adult with an advanced solid tumor such as melanoma, head and neck, liver or kidney cancer. CDR3s include the opening cysteine and the closing phenylalanine or tryptophan. The order of the fields is J gene, V gene, clone size, D gene, CDR3 DNA, CDR3 protein. A D gene is named only where the DNA matches it firmly. Rows give clone size only sometimes, using once, few, many, or a class for an expanded clone.

TRBJ2-1 TRBV6-1 - - TGTGCCAGCAGTGAAGCGCGGCTAGAGGCGTTCTTC CASSEARLEAFF
TRBJ1-2 TRBV5-1 once - TGCGCCAGCAGCTTGATTCCCGGTGGGGTCGGGTCGATTCCTAACTATGGCTACACCTTC CASSLIPGGVGSIPNYGYTF
TRBJ2-1 TRBV7-3 - TRBD2 TGTGCCAGCAGCCCCCTTTTACCGGGACTAGCGCTCAATGAGCAGTTCTTC CASSPLLPGLALNEQFF
TRBJ2-5 TRBV27 - TRBD1 TGTGCCAGCAGTACTTTCCGGGACAGGGTCCTAGAGACCCAGTACTTC CASSTFRDRVLETQYF
TRBJ1-4 TRBV19 - - TGTGCCAGTAAACGAGAAAACGAGGTTCAAGAAAAACTGTTTTTT CASKRENEVQEKLFF
TRBJ2-7 TRBV13 - - TGTGCCAGCAGCTTAGCCCCCGGACCGCCAGTTTACGAGCAGTACTTC CASSLAPGPPVYEQYF
TRBJ2-7 TRBV19 - - TGTGCCAGTAGTATAGGAGGGCGGGGTAGCTACGAGCAGTACTTC CASSIGGRGSYEQYF
TRBJ1-1 TRBV19 few - TGTGCCAGTAGTATGGGGGTGGGGAACACTGAAGCTTTCTTT CASSMGVGNTEAFF
TRBJ2-7 TRBV7-2 - TRBD2 TGTGCCAGCAGCCCCGACTTGACTAGCGGATACTACGAGCAGTACTTC CASSPDLTSGYYEQYF
TRBJ2-7 TRBV7-9 - - TGTGCCAGCAGCCCCAGTTTTGGGTCCTACGAGCAGTACTTC CASSPSFGSYEQYF
TRBJ2-1 TRBV7-6 - TRBD2 TGTGCCAGCAGCTTAGGGGGGGGGAACAATGAGCAGTTCTTC CASSLGGGNNEQFF
TRBJ2-1 TRBV19 - TRBD2 TGTGCCAGTAGTTCTAGCGGGATCGATGAGCAGTTCTTC CASSSSGIDEQFF
TRBJ2-3 TRBV27 - TRBD2 TGTGCCAGCAGTTTAGTAGCGGGGACAGATACGCAGTATTTT CASSLVAGTDTQYF
TRBJ2-7 TRBV7-6 once TRBD2 TGTGCCAGCAGCTTAGAGGCTAGCGGTACTATATCCTACGAGCAGTACTTC CASSLEASGTISYEQYF
TRBJ1-4 TRBV28 once TRBD1 TGTGCCAGTACGGACAGGTGGACGGCTAATGAAAAACTGTTTTTT CASTDRWTANEKLFF
TRBJ2-7 TRBV27 - - TGTGCCAGCAGTTTATCCGGTGGGTACTCCTACGAGCAGTACTTC CASSLSGGYSYEQYF
TRBJ2-1 TRBV6-6 - - TGTGCCAGCAGTTACCCCCGCAGTTTAAAATACAATGAGCAGTTCTTC CASSYPRSLKYNEQFF
TRBJ2-1 TRBV7-9 - - TGTGCCAGCAGCTTCGGGGGACCTTACAATGAGCAGTTCTTC CASSFGGPYNEQFF
TRBJ1-1 TRBV5-1 - - TGCGCCAGCAGCTTGGCCGGCGGGGGAGGCACTGAAGCTTTCTTT CASSLAGGGGTEAFF
TRBJ1-1 TRBV27 few - TGTGCCAGCAACAAAGGGGGGGGAACTGAAGCTTTCTTT CASNKGGGTEAFF
TRBJ2-7 TRBV4-1 once - TGCGCCAGCAGCCAAGTCCCGGGTTCGGGCTACTACGAGCAGTACTTC CASSQVPGSGYYEQYF
TRBJ1-1 TRBV9 few - TGTGCCAGCAGCACGACCCCCAACACTGAAGCTTTCTTT CASSTTPNTEAFF
TRBJ2-7 TRBV2 many - TGTGCCAGCAGTGTCAGGTTAGCAGGGTATCACTACGAGCAGTACTTC CASSVRLAGYHYEQYF
TRBJ2-7 TRBV5-6 once - TGTGCCAGCAGCCTACAGGGACCCGCCTACGAGCAGTACTTC CASSLQGPAYEQYF
TRBJ2-1 TRBV7-9 - TRBD2 TGTGCCAGCAGCTTACCCCCGGCGGGAGGCTATGAGCAGTTCTTC CASSLPPAGGYEQFF